A selection of T cell receptor beta chains follows, all from one sample in a study of blood T cell repertoires in COVID-19. TCRdb keeps only in-frame clones here, not all; method: immunoSEQ multiplex PCR. Counted here are under 200,000 clones, approximately 88% occurring once; the ten biggest clones make up less than 3.5%. The sample consisted of peripheral blood. The receptors were gathered from a woman aged 60-75 years with acute or convalescent COVID-19. CDR3s include the opening cysteine and the closing phenylalanine or tryptophan. The D gene is left open where the match is weak. Clone size appears in some rows only: once, few, many, or a class for an expanded clone.

TRBV30	14	-	-	TRBJ1-1	TGTGCCTGGAGAGGGTCAGGGCTTAACACTGAAGCTTTCTTT	CAWRGSGLNTEAFF
TRBV3-1/TRBV3-2	13	once	-	TRBJ2-7	TGTGCCAGCAGCCTAGGGGGTCCGTACGAGCAGTACTTC	CASSLGGPYEQYF
TRBV6-6	13	-	-	TRBJ1-4	TGTGCCGGCGCCGGACAACTTAATGAAAAACTGTTTTTT	CAGAGQLNEKLFF
TRBV5-1	16	-	TRBD1	TRBJ2-3	TGCGCCAGCAGCCTTGACAGGGGGCGAGGGACAGATACGCAGTATTTT	CASSLDRGRGTDTQYF
TRBV4-1	10	-	TRBD2	TRBJ2-3	TGCGCCAGCGGGAGGGGTTCGCAGTATTTT	CASGRGSQYF
TRBV9	16	-	TRBD2	TRBJ2-7	TGTGCCAGCAGCCCTGTAGCGGGGGGGCGATCCTACGAGCAGTACTTC	CASSPVAGGRSYEQYF
TRBV2	15	-	-	TRBJ1-4	TGTGCCAGCAGTGCTACAGGGACGACTAATGAAAAACTGTTTTTT	CASSATGTTNEKLFF
TRBV5-1	13	-	-	TRBJ1-5	TGCGCCAGCAGCTGGGACGGGGGGCAGCCCCAGCATTTT	CASSWDGGQPQHF
TRBV29-1	15	-	-	TRBJ1-2	TGCAGCGTTGGAGGCCATCTCATCGGCGGCTATGGCTACACCTTC	CSVGGHLIGGYGYTF
TRBV16	16	-	-	TRBJ1-5	TGTGCCAGCAGCCACATGGCGGGGTCGCGCAATCAGCCCCAGCATTTT	CASSHMAGSRNQPQHF
TRBV18	14	-	TRBD1	TRBJ1-2	TGTGCCAGCTCGGGGACAGATACTAACTATGGCTACACCTTC	CASSGTDTNYGYTF
TRBV5-5	14	-	-	TRBJ1-2	TGTGCCAGCAGCTTGGTTTCCGGGATATATGGCTACACCTTC	CASSLVSGIYGYTF
TRBV7-3	15	-	TRBD1	TRBJ1-1	TGTGCCAGCAGCTCCGACAGGGTGCCGGACACTGAAGCTTTCTTT	CASSSDRVPDTEAFF
TRBV5-1	15	once	TRBD1	TRBJ2-3	TGCGCCAGCAGCTGGGGGGACAGGTCCACAGATACGCAGTATTTT	CASSWGDRSTDTQYF
TRBV14	13	-	-	TRBJ1-1	TGTGCCAGCAGCCAAGATGGGGGCGATGAAGCTTTCTTT	CASSQDGGDEAFF
TRBV7-2	16	-	-	TRBJ1-1	TGTGCCAGCAGCACTAGAGGAACCCGGAGCGGCACTGAAGCTTTCTTT	CASSTRGTRSGTEAFF
TRBV4-3	15	-	-	TRBJ2-3	TGCGCCAGCAGTAGGTCAGGGGCTAGCACAGATACGCAGTATTTT	CASSRSGASTDTQYF
TRBV4-3	16	-	-	TRBJ1-2	TGCGCCAGCAGCCAAGACCCTATGACAGCTAACTATGGCTACACCTTC	CASSQDPMTANYGYTF
TRBV14	16	-	TRBD2	TRBJ2-5	TGTGCCAGCAGCCAAAGCGGGGGAAAACGCCAAGAGACCCAGTACTTC	CASSQSGGKRQETQYF
TRBV9	18	-	TRBD2	TRBJ2-5	TGTGCCAGCAGCGCCGGACTAGCGGGGGGGCAATCCCAAGAGACCCAGTACTTC	CASSAGLAGGQSQETQYF
TRBV7-8	15	many	-	TRBJ2-6	TGTGCCAGCAGCCCGGGAAGCTCTGGGGCCAACGTCCTGACTTTC	CASSPGSSGANVLTF
TRBV9	15	-	TRBD2	TRBJ2-1	TGTGCCAGCAGCCCTAGCGGGGGACGTCACAATGAGCAGTTCTTC	CASSPSGGRHNEQFF
TRBV19	16	-	-	TRBJ2-7	TGTGCCAGTAGTCAAATGGACAGATACTACTCCTACGAGCAGTACTTC	CASSQMDRYYSYEQYF
TRBV11-2	13	-	-	TRBJ1-5	TGTGCCAGCAGCTTAGATAGTTCTCAGCCCCAGCATTTT	CASSLDSSQPQHF
TRBV7-2	14	-	TRBD2	TRBJ2-7	TGTGCCAGCAACCCCGACAACGGGAGGCGCGAGCAGTACTTC	CASNPDNGRREQYF
TRBV4-3	18	-	-	TRBJ1-6	TGCGCCAGCAGCCAAGAATCTGGGTTAGGGGGCTATAATTCACCCCTCCACTTT	CASSQESGLGGYNSPLHF
TRBV9	14	-	-	TRBJ2-5	TGTGCCAGCAGCGTCAGCGGCTGGGGAGAGACCCAGTACTTC	CASSVSGWGETQYF
TRBV5-5	14	-	TRBD2	TRBJ2-5	TGTGCCAGCAGCTTGTTAGCGGGGGGCGAGACCCAGTACTTC	CASSLLAGGETQYF
TRBV24-1	17	-	TRBD2	TRBJ2-5	TGTGCCACCAGCCCTGGGGGAGGGGCGGGGGGTCAGGAGACCCAGTACTTC	CATSPGGGAGGQETQYF